This T cell receptor beta chain was observed in a study of CD8 T cells in Susac syndrome. Study-level information: Of the sequenced Susac syndrome patients, five or six had active disease and fewer than 10 were in remission. Study-level results: Susac-specific public clones numbered approximately 17 in total CD8+ repertoires (and about five in CD8+ TEMRA repertoires).

Random hexamers were used to reverse transcribe an amount of roughly 0.45 to 1 ug RNA. immunoSEQ multiplex PCR amplified TCR beta CDR3 across 54 Vbeta, 13 Jbeta. One entry per CDR3 protein results from TCRdb running MiXCR on the immunoSEQ multiplex PCR reads. The repertoire holds about 83,000 distinct CDR3 sequences, with roughly 96% as singletons. As concerns this clonotype: Its antigen remains unknown.

Sequencing of TCR beta was undertaken in CD8+ and CD4+ T cells derived from blood. The V segment lost 4 bases and the J segment 6 bases; nucleotides outside the gene matches: 13. This CDR3 spans 16 amino acids. Germline assignment: CDR1 SGHNT and CDR2 YYREEE (reference sequence). The TCR was taken from a human donor with Susac syndrome. The rearrangement joins TRBV5-4 to TRBJ2-1, with 7 bases that match TRBD2. Sequencing used CD8+ T cells from PBMCs. The CDR3 region has the DNA TGTGCCAGCAGCCCGCCGGGGACTACCCATAGCAATGAGCAGTTCTTC. Its protein is CASSPPGTTHSNEQFF. The full variable domain, in which reference TRBV5-4 and TRBJ2-1 provide the parts outside the CDR3, is ETGVTQSPTHLIKTRGQQVTLRCSSQSGHNTVSWYQQALGQGPQFIFQYYREEENGRGNFPPRFSGLQFPNYSSELNVNALELDDSALYLCASSPPGTTHSNEQFFGPGTRLTVL.